Shown below are 19 T cell receptor beta chains from a single sample sequenced in a study of blood T cell repertoires in COVID-19. Profiling relied on immunoSEQ multiplex PCR, and the TCRdb table lists in-frame clones only, not all of them. Here the sample spans about 130,000 clones, roughly 84% being singletons. The sample comprised peripheral blood. Source of these receptors: a human donor in a cohort sampled during active COVID-19.

This clone appeared a few times. This sequence joins TRBV27 and TRBJ1-5, with D unresolved. Germline V lookup: CDR1 MNHEY, CDR2 SMNVEV (reference sequence). V was cut by 5 bases and J by 4 bases, with 18 bases left in between. The length of the CDR3 is 16 residues. DNA for the CDR3: TGTGCCAGCAGTCCGCCACCTGGCAGTCGTAATCAGCCCCAGCATTTT. This gives the protein CASSPPPGSRNQPQHF.

The J gene is TRBJ2-5, the V gene TRBV5-4, with D unclear. The CDR3 covers 14 residues. Germline V lookup: CDR1 SGHNT, CDR2 YYREEE (reference sequence). Trimming removed 2 bases from V and 1 base from J, with 9 bases in between. CDR3 sequence reads: CASSFLRSQETQYF. The CDR3, as DNA: TGTGCCAGCAGCTTTTTGCGGTCCCAAGAGACCCAGTACTTC.

The rearrangement links TRBV7-2 to TRBJ1-1, with D possibly being TRBD1 (5 bases). The V gene's germline CDR1 is SGHTA and CDR2 FQGNSA. CDR3 length: 14 amino acids. V lost 6 bases and J lost 4, with 15 bases in between. The CDR3 reads CASSSAGRPTEAFF. The CDR3 DNA reads TGTGCCAGCAGTAGTGCAGGGAGGCCCACTGAAGCTTTCTTT.

The genes are TRBV19 and TRBJ2-3; 8 bases are shared with TRBD1. V lost 5 bases and J lost 5; bases outside the gene matches: 6. The CDR3 has 14 residues. CDR1 and CDR2 from the germline V gene are LNHDA and SQIVND (reference sequence). In nucleotides, the CDR3 is TGTGCCAGTAGTTCCCAGGGGGCGAGAGATACGCAGTATTTT. As protein: CASSSQGARDTQYF.

This chain connects TRBV5-1 to TRBJ2-2; TRBD1 is a possible D gene (6 bases). V was cut by 5 bases and J by 0 bases, with 17 bases left in between. There are 17 residues in the CDR3. Germline V gives CDR1 SGHRS, CDR2 YFSETQ. CDR3 residues: CASRIQGTKTNTGELFF. The CDR3 coding sequence is TGCGCCAGCAGGATCCAGGGGACAAAGACGAACACCGGGGAGCTGTTTTTT.

This clone has a single count. The chain's CDR3 is CASSSTGDGQFF. Here the CDR3 DNA reads TGTGCCAGCAGCTCGACAGGGGATGGGCAGTTCTTC. This chain joins TRBV7-3 and TRBJ2-1, with TRBD1 identical over 8 bases. Germline V gene data show CDR1 as SGHTA and CDR2 as FQGTGA. With V trimmed by 4 bases and J by 12 bases, 5 bases remained unmatched. The CDR3 sequence is 12 residues long. Combining the CDR3 with reference TRBV7-3 and TRBJ2-1 gives the whole variable domain GAGVSQTPSNKVTEKGKYVELRCDPISGHTALYWYRQSLGQGPEFLIYFQGTGAADDSGLPNDRFFAVRPEGSVSTLKIQRTERGDSAVYLCASSSTGDGQFFGPGTRLTVL.

The V gene is TRBV14, the J gene TRBJ2-1; 8 bases line up with TRBD1. Trimming cost V 4 bases and J 4 bases; bases outside gene matches: 15. Germline V gene sequence: CDR1 SGHDN, CDR2 FVKESK. The CDR3 covers 18 residues. CDR3 residues: CASSRRTGMTEHYNEQFF. CDR3 nucleotides: TGTGCCAGCAGCCGCCGGACAGGGATGACTGAGCATTACAATGAGCAGTTCTTC.

Regarding this clone: Other DNA sequences from this sample encode an identical CDR3 as well. The chain uses TRBV28 and TRBJ1-5; 9 bases map to TRBD1. The trim removed 6 bases at V and 6 bases at J, leaving 9 bases unmatched. The germline gives CDR1 MDHEN, CDR2 SYDVKM. This CDR3 comprises 15 residues. The CDR3 bases are TGTGCCAGCAGACCTGGACAGGGGTCGCGTCAGCCCCAGCATTTT. Its translation is CASRPGQGSRQPQHF.

V gene TRBV11-2 combines with J gene TRBJ2-7; a possible D gene is TRBD1 (6 bases). With 4 bases removed from V and 6 bases from J, the gap between germline ends came to 13 bases. Germline V gene lookup returns CDR1 SGHAT and CDR2 FQNNGV. The CDR3 has 13 residues. Here the CDR3 reads CASSSSGVSEQYV. Written as DNA, the CDR3 is TGTGCCAGCAGCTCATCAGGGGTGAGCGAGCAGTACGTC.

The rearrangement links TRBV7-3 to TRBJ2-2; D may be TRBD2 (7 bases). The V gene's germline CDR1 is SGHTA and CDR2 FQGTGA. The CDR3 extends over 19 amino acids. V lost 1 base, J lost 0 bases, and 18 bases lay in between. The CDR3 sequence: CASSLRAFGGATNTGELFF. The DNA of the CDR3 is TGTGCCAGCAGCTTAAGGGCCTTTGGGGGGGCTACGAACACCGGGGAGCTGTTTTTT.

The chain links TRBV27 to TRBJ1-2; unclear D gene. The CDR3 runs 15 residues. V shed 5 bases and J shed 4 bases, with 17 bases lying between them. Per germline, CDR1 MNHEY and CDR2 SMNVEV (reference sequence). The CDR3 sequence is CASSPGPSPGYGYTF. In DNA, the CDR3 is TGTGCCAGCAGTCCCGGCCCGTCCCCGGGCTATGGCTACACCTTC.

The chain joins TRBV5-1 to TRBJ1-2, with 10 positions matching TRBD1. Germline values: CDR1 SGHRS, CDR2 YFSETQ. This CDR3 is 16 amino acids long. J lost 0 bases, V lost 5 bases, and 7 bases had no gene match. CDR3 sequence (DNA): TGCGCCAGCAGGCCCGGGACAGGGGCAGCTAACTATGGCTACACCTTC. This translates into CASRPGTGAANYGYTF.

As concerns this clone: In the same sample, other DNA sequences code for this CDR3. The V call is TRBV5-1, the J call TRBJ2-3; 7 bases map to TRBD1. CDR1 is SGHRS and CDR2 is YFSETQ in the germline V gene. The CDR3 has 15 amino acids. V shed 0 bases and J 0 bases; nucleotides not matched to a gene: 1. The CDR3 DNA is TGCGCCAGCAGCTTGGCGGGACAGAGCACAGATACGCAGTATTTT. Protein sequence: CASSLAGQSTDTQYF. The full variable domain, completed using reference TRBV5-1 and TRBJ2-3, is KAGVTQTPRYLIKTRGQQVTLSCSPISGHRSVSWYQQTPGQGLQFLFEYFSETQRNKGNFPGRFSGRQFSNSRSEMNVSTLELGDSALYLCASSLAGQSTDTQYFGPGTRLTVL.

V is TRBV11-3 and J is TRBJ2-5; maybe TRBD2 (5 bases). CDR1 is SGHNT, CDR2 YENEEA, per germline. Deletions cut 5 bases from V and 3 bases from J, with 16 bases between. The CDR3 is 15 amino acids. For the CDR3, the DNA is TGTGCCAGCAGCCCCAAAACTAGTTCTGAAGAGACCCAGTACTTC. Its translation is CASSPKTSSEETQYF.

The chain is built from TRBV19 and TRBJ1-3; the D is unclear. The CDR3 has 11 amino acids. Per germline, CDR1 LNHDA and CDR2 SQIVND (reference sequence). The V gene lost 7 bases and the J gene lost 8 bases, with 9 bases spanning the gap. The CDR3 protein is CASTGIYTIYF. The CDR3 nucleotides are TGTGCCAGTACCGGGATCTACACCATATATTTT.

V is TRBV7-2 and J is TRBJ2-2; TRBD1 aligns across 11 bases. J gave up 6 bases and V 3 bases, and 3 bases lay outside the gene matches. In germline, CDR1 is SGHTA, CDR2 FQGNSA. The CDR3 totals 15 residues. CDR3 sequence (DNA): TGTGCCAGCAGCTTCGGACAGGGGGCTCCCGGGGAGCTGTTTTTT. Residues: CASSFGQGAPGELFF.

The gene calls are TRBV5-6 and TRBJ1-2; a possible D gene is TRBD1 (5 bases). CDR1 and CDR2 from the germline V gene are SGHDT and YYEEEE. The CDR3 spans 14 residues. The germline V and J ends were trimmed by 0 bases and 2 bases, with 8 bases remaining between them. CDR3 sequence reads: CASSLVRQNYGYTF. CDR3 bases: TGTGCCAGCAGCTTGGTCAGACAGAACTATGGCTACACCTTC.

The chain uses TRBV11-2 and TRBJ2-7, with TRBD2 matching over 8 bases. The V and J ends lost 5 bases and 7 bases, in that order; junction bases with no gene match: 16. The CDR3 contains 16 residues. CDR1 and CDR2 from the germline V gene are SGHAT and FQNNGV. Here the CDR3 DNA reads TGTGCCAGCAGCGCGAACTCCGGGACTAGTTCCCGGGAGCAGTACGTC. Translating it yields CASSANSGTSSREQYV.

Concerning this clone: Other DNA sequences in this specimen translate into the identical CDR3. This chain uses TRBV6-1 with TRBJ1-5; D ambiguous. The V gene's germline CDR1 is MNHNS and CDR2 SASEGT. The CDR3 runs 13 residues. Between the trimmed V and J ends, which lost 2 bases and 7 bases, there was a span of 9 bases. This CDR3 is CASSERGNQPQHF. The CDR3 nucleotides read TGTGCCAGCAGTGAACGGGGAAACCAGCCCCAGCATTTT.